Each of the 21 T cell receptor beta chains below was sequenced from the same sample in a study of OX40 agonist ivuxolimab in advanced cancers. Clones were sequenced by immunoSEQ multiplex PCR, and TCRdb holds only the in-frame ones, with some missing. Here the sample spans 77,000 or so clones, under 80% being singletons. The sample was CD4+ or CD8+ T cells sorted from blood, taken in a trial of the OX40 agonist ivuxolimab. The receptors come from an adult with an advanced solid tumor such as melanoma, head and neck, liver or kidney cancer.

The CDR3 DNA reads TGCGCCAGCAGCTCCGGAAGAGGGGCTGGCAATGAGCAGTTCTTC. The encoded protein is CASSSGRGAGNEQFF. The rearrangement joins TRBV5-1 to TRBJ2-1, with D tentatively TRBD1 or TRBD2 (5 bases each). The CDR3 runs 15 residues. V gave up 3 bases and J gave up 6 bases, with 16 bases separating them. Germline CDR1 SGHRS, CDR2 YFSETQ.

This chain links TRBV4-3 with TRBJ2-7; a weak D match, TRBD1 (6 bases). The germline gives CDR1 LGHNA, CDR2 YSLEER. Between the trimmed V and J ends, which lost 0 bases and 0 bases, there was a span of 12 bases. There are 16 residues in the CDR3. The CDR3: CASSQDRTGSSYEQYF. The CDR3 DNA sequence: TGCGCCAGCAGCCAAGATAGAACAGGGAGCTCCTACGAGCAGTACTTC.

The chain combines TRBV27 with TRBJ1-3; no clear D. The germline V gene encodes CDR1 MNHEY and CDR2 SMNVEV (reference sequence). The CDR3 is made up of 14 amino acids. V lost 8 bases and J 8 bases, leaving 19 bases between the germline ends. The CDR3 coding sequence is TGTGCCAGCGTTGTAAGGGCGCTCTCTGACACCATATATTTT. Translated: CASVVRALSDTIYF.

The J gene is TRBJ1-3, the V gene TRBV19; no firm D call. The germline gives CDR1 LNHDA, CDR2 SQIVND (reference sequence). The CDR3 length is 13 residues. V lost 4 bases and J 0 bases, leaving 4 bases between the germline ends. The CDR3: CASSTGSGNTIYF. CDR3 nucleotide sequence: TGTGCCAGTAGTACCGGCTCTGGAAACACCATATATTTT.

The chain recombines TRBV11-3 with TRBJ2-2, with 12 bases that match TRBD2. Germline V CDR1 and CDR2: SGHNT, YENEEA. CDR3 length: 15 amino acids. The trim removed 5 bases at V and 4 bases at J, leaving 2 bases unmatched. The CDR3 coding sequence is TGTGCCAGCAGCCGACTAGCGGGAGTCACCGGGGAGCTGTTTTTT. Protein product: CASSRLAGVTGELFF.

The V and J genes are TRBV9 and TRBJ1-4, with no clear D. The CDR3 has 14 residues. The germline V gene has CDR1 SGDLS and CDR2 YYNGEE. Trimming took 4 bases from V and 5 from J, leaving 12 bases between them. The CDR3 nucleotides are TGTGCCAGCAGCACCCAACCGCCCAATGAAAAACTGTTTTTT. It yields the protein CASSTQPPNEKLFF.

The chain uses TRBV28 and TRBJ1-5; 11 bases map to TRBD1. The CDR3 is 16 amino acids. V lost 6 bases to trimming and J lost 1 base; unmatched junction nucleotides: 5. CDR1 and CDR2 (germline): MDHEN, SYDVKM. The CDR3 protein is CASSGQGAPSNQPQHF. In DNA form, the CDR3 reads TGTGCCAGCAGCGGACAGGGGGCGCCCAGCAATCAGCCCCAGCATTTT.

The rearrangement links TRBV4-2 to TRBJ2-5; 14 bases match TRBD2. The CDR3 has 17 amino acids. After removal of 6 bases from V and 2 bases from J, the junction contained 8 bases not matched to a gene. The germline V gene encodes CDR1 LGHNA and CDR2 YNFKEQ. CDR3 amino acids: CASSSGTSGGPQETQYF. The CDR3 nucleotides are TGTGCCAGCAGTTCGGGGACTAGCGGGGGACCTCAAGAGACCCAGTACTTC.

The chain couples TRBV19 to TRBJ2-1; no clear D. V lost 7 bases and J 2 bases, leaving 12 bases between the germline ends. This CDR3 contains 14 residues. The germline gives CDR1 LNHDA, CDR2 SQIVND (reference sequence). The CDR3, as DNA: TGTGCCAGTACAGGCGGTAGAACCTACAATGAGCAGTTCTTC. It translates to CASTGGRTYNEQFF.

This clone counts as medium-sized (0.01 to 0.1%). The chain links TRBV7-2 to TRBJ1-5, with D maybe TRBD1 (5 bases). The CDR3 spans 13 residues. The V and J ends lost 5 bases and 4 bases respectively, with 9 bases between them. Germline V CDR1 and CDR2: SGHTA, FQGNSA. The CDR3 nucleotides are TGTGCCAGCAGCCGGGGGAGGAATCAGCCCCAGCATTTT. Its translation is CASSRGRNQPQHF.

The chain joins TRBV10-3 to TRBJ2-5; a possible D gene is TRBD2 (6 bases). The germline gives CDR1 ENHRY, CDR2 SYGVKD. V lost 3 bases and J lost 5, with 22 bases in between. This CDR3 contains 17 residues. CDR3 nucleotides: TGTGCCATCAGTGACGGCCTGAGGACTACCCCCCGGGAGACCCAGTACTTC. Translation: CAISDGLRTTPRETQYF.

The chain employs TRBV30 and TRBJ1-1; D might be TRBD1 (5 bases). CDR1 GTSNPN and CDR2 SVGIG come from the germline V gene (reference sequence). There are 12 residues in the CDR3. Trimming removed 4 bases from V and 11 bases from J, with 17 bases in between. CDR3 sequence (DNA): TGTGCCTGGAATGACAGATTCCGGGGGGCTTTCTTT. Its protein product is CAWNDRFRGAFF.

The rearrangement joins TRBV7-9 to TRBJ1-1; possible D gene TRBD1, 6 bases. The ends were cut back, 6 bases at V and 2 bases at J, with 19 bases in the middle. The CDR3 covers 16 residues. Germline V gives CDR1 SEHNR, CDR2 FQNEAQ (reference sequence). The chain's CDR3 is CASRRGEWGYNTEAFF. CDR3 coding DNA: TGTGCCAGCAGGAGGGGGGAATGGGGATATAACACTGAAGCTTTCTTT. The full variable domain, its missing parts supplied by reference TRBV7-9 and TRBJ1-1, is DTGVSQNPRHKITKRGQNVTFRCDPISEHNRLYWYRQTLGQGPEFLTYFQNEAQLEKSRLLSDRFSAERPKGSFSTLEIQRTEQGDSAMYLCASRRGEWGYNTEAFFGQGTRLTVV.

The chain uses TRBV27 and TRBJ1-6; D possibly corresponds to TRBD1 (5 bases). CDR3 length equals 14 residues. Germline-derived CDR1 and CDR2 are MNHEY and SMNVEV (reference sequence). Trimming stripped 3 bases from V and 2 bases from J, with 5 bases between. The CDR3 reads CASSLGPYNSPLHF. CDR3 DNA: TGTGCCAGCAGTTTGGGACCCTATAATTCACCCCTCCACTTT.

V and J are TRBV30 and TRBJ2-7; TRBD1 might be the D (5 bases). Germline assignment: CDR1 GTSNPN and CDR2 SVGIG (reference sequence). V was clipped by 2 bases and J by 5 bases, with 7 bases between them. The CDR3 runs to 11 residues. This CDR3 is CAWSRQNEQYF. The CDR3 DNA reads TGTGCCTGGAGTCGACAGAACGAGCAGTACTTC.

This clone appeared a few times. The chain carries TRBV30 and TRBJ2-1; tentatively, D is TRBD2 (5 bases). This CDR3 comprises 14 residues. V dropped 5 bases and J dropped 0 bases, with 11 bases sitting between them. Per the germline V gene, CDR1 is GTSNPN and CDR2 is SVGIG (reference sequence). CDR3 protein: CAWRGKSSYNEQFF. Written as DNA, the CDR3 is TGTGCCTGGCGGGGAAAGAGCTCCTACAATGAGCAGTTCTTC.

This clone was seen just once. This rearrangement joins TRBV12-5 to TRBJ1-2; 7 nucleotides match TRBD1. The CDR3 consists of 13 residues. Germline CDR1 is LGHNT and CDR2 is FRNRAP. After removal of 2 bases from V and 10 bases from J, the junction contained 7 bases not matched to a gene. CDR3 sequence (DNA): TGTGCTAGTGGTTTGTTCTCGACAGGGCTCTACACCTTC. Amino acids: CASGLFSTGLYTF.

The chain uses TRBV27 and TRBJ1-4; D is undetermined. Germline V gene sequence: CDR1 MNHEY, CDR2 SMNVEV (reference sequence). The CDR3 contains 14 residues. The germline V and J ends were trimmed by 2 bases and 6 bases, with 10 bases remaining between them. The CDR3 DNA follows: TGTGCCAGCAGTTTAAGGTTCCGCGATGAAAAACTGTTTTTT. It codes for CASSLRFRDEKLFF.

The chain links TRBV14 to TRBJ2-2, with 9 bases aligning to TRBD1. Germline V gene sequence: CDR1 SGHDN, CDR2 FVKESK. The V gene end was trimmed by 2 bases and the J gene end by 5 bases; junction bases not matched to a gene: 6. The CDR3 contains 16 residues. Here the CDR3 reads CASSQPRTGETGELFF. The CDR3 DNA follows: TGTGCCAGCAGCCAACCTCGGACAGGGGAGACCGGGGAGCTGTTTTTT.

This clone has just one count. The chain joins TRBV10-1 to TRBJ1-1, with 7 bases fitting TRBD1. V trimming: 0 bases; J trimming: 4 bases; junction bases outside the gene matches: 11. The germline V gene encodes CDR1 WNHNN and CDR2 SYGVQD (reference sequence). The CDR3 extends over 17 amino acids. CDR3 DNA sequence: TGCGCCAGCAGTGAGTCGAAGGCGACAGGGATGGGCACTGAAGCTTTCTTT. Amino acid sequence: CASSESKATGMGTEAFF.

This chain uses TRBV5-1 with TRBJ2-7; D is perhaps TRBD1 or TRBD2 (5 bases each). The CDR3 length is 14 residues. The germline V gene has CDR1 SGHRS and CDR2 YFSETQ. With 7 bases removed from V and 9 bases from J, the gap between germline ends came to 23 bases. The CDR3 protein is CASGLTGTTGGQYF. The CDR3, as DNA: TGCGCCAGCGGATTGACCGGGACGACGGGCGGGCAGTACTTC.